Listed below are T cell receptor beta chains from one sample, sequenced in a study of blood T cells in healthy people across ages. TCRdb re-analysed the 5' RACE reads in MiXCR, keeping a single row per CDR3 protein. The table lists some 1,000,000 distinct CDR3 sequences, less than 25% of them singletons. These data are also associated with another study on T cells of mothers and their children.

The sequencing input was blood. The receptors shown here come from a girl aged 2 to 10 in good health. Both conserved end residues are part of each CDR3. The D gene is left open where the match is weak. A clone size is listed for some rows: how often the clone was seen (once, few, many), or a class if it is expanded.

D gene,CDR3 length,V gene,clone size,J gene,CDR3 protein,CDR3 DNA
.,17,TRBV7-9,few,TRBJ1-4,CASSSAQAGFTNEKLFF,TGTGCCAGCAGCTCCGCACAAGCAGGGTTCACTAATGAAAAACTGTTTTTT
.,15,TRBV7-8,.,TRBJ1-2,CASSLDSGTYYGYTF,TGTGCCAGCAGCTTAGACTCAGGGACCTACTATGGCTACACCTTC
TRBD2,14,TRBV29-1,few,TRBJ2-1,CSVKKRESSEEQFF,TGCAGCGTTAAAAAGCGGGAGTCATCGGAGGAGCAGTTCTTC
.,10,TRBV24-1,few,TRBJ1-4,CAAGTEKLFF,TGTGCCGCCGGGACGGAAAAACTGTTTTTT
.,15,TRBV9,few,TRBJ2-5,CASSVGFTQRETQYF,TGTGCCAGCAGCGTAGGATTTACCCAAAGGGAGACCCAGTACTTC
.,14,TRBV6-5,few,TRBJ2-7,CASSYSPRHLGQYF,TGTGCCAGCAGTTACTCACCGAGACACCTCGGGCAGTACTTC
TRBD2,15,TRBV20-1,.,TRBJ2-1,CSARGPSGIYNEQFF,TGCAGTGCTAGGGGCCCAAGCGGGATTTACAATGAGCAGTTCTTC
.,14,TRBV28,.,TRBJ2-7,CASQREQGAYEQYF,TGTGCCAGCCAAAGAGAACAGGGTGCCTACGAGCAGTACTTC
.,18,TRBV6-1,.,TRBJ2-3,CASIQGGPGGNRGDTQYF,TGTGCCAGCATCCAAGGGGGGCCAGGGGGGAATCGGGGAGATACGCAGTATTTT
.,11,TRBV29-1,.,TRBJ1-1,CSVEGTAQAFF,TGCAGCGTTGAAGGGACAGCTCAAGCTTTCTTT
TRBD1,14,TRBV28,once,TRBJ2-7,CASSHDREAYEQYF,TGTGCCAGCAGCCACGACAGGGAAGCCTACGAGCAGTACTTC
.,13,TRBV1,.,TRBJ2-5,CTSQVGGEETQYF,TGCACCAGCCAGGTAGGGGGAGAAGAGACCCAGTACTTC
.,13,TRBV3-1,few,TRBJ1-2,CASTPGRNYGYTF,TGTGCCAGCACTCCGGGGAGGAACTATGGCTACACCTTC
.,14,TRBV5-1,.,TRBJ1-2,CASSQDTGNYGYTF,TGCGCCAGCAGCCAGGATACAGGGAACTATGGCTACACCTTC
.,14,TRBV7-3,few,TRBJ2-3,CASRPGRSTDTQYF,TGTGCCAGCAGACCCGGGCGGAGCACAGATACGCAGTATTTT
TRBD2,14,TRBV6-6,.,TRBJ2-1,CASSYTSGSNEQFF,TGTGCCAGCAGTTATACTAGCGGGAGCAATGAGCAGTTCTTC
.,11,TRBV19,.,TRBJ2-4,CASGGPNIQYF,TGTGCCAGCGGAGGGCCGAACATTCAGTACTTC
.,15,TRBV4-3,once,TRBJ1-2,CASSQDQGQGMGYTF,TGCGCCAGCAGCCAAGATCAGGGGCAGGGGATGGGCTACACCTTC
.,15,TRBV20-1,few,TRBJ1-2,CSARSSIRINENYTF,TGCAGTGCTAGGAGCAGCATAAGGATCAACGAGAACTACACCTTC
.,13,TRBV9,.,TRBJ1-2,CASSFRGRDRYTF,TGTGCCAGCAGCTTCCGCGGGAGGGACCGCTACACCTTC
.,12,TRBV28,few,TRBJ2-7,CASSFQGTEQYF,TGTGCCAGCAGTTTTCAGGGGACAGAGCAGTACTTC
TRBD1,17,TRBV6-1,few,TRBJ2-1,CASSQGVGGTAYNEQFF,TGTGCCAGCAGTCAGGGGGTAGGTGGGACAGCCTACAATGAGCAGTTCTTC
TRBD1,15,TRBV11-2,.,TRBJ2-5,CASSLEYRGGETQYF,TGTGCCAGCAGCTTAGAGTACAGGGGTGGAGAGACCCAGTACTTC
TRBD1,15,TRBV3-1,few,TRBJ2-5,CACSLKTGGQETQYF,TGTGCCTGCAGCCTCAAGACAGGGGGACAAGAGACCCAGTACTTC
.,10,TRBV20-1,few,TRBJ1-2,CSAPGRGYTF,TGCAGTGCTCCTGGGAGAGGCTACACCTTC
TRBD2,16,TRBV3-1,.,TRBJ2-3,CASSQGLARGTDTQYF,TGTGCCAGCAGCCAGGGACTAGCGAGGGGGACAGATACGCAGTATTTT
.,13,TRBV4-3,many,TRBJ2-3,CASSQETLNTQYF,TGCGCCAGCAGCCAAGAGACTCTAAATACGCAGTATTTT
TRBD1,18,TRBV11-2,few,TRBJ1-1,CASSNNRGTDFINTEAFF,TGTGCCAGCAGTAACAACAGGGGGACTGATTTTATCAACACTGAAGCTTTCTTT
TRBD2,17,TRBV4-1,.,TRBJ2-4,CASSQGVAGGAKNIQYF,TGCGCCAGCAGCCAAGGCGTAGCGGGAGGGGCCAAAAACATTCAGTACTTC
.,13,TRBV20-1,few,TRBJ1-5,CSARDEGHQPQHF,TGCAGTGCTAGAGATGAGGGCCATCAGCCCCAGCATTTT
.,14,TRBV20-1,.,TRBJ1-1,CSARDHLAGREAFF,TGCAGTGCTAGAGATCATCTGGCAGGCCGTGAAGCTTTCTTT
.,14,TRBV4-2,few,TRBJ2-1,CASSQEEAYNEQFF,TGTGCCAGCAGCCAAGAAGAGGCCTACAATGAGCAGTTCTTC
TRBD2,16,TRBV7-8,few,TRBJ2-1,CASSLERLAGYNEQFF,TGTGCCAGCAGCTTAGAAAGGCTAGCGGGGTACAATGAGCAGTTCTTC
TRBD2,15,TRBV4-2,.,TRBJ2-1,CASRGGAGTNNEQFF,TGTGCCAGCAGGGGAGGAGCGGGGACTAACAATGAGCAGTTCTTC
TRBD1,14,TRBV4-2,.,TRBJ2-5,CASSHGTGGETQYF,TGTGCCAGCAGCCACGGGACAGGCGGGGAGACCCAGTACTTC
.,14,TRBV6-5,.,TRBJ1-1,CASSYSQGDTEAFF,TGTGCCAGCAGTTATTCACAGGGCGACACTGAAGCTTTCTTT
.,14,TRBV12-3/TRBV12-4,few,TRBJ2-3,CASSGRGGTDTQYF,TGTGCCAGCAGTGGCAGGGGGGGTACAGATACGCAGTATTTT
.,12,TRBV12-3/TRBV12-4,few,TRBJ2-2,CASRPHTGELFF,TGTGCCAGCAGACCCCACACCGGGGAGCTGTTTTTT
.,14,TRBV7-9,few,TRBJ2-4,CASSPLIGTNIQYF,TGTGCCAGCAGCCCCCTTATAGGGACAAACATTCAGTACTTC
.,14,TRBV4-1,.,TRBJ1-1,CASSQEDWGVEAFF,TGCGCCAGCAGCCAAGAAGATTGGGGGGTTGAAGCTTTCTTT
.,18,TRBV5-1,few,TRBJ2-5,CASSLRGQTSPYQETQYF,TGCGCCAGCAGCTTGAGAGGGCAGACGTCTCCGTACCAAGAGACCCAGTACTTC
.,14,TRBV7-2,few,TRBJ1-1,CASSVAGTNTEAFF,TGTGCCAGCAGCGTTGCGGGGACGAACACTGAAGCTTTCTTT
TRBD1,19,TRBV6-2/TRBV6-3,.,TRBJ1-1,CASSYSIFGTGYHNTEAFF,TGTGCCAGCAGTTACTCGATTTTCGGGACAGGGTATCATAACACTGAAGCTTTCTTT
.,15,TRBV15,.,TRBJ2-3,CATSGEISGVDTQYF,TGTGCCACCAGCGGCGAGATTTCGGGGGTTGATACGCAGTATTTT
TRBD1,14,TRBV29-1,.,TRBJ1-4,CSVEETGQNEKLFF,TGCAGCGTTGAGGAGACAGGGCAAAACGAAAAACTGTTTTTT
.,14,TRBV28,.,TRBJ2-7,CASRYSGATYEQYF,TGTGCCAGCAGGTACTCCGGGGCGACCTACGAGCAGTACTTC
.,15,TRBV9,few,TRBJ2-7,CASSVGAHERYEQYF,TGTGCCAGCAGCGTAGGCGCTCATGAGCGCTACGAGCAGTACTTC
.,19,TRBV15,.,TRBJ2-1,CATSRDLPLQGFSYNEQFF,TGTGCCACCAGCAGAGATCTTCCGTTACAGGGATTCTCCTACAATGAGCAGTTCTTC